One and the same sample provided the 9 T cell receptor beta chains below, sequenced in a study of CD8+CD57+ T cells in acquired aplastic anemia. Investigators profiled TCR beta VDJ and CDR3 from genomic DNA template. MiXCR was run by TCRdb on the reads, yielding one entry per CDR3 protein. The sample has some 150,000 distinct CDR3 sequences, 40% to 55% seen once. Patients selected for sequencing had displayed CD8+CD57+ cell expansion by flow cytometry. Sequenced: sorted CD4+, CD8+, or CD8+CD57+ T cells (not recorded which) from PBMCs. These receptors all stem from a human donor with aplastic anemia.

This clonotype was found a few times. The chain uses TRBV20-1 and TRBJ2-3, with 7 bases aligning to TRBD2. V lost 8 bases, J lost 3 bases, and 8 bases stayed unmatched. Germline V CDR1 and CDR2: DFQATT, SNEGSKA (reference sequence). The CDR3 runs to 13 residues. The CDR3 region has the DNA TGCAGTTGGGGGGGAGCGGGGACAGATACGCAGTATTTT. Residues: CSWGGAGTDTQYF.

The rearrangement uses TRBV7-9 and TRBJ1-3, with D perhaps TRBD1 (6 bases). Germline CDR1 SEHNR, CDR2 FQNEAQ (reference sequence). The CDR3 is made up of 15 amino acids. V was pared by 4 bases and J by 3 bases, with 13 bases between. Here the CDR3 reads CASSSTGTLGNTIYF. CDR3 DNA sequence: TGTGCCAGCAGCTCGACCGGGACACTTGGAAACACCATATATTTT.

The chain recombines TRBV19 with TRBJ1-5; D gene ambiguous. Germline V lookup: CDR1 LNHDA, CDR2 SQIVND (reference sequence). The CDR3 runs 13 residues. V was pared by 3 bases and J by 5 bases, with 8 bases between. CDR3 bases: TGTGCCAGTAGTATTCGAGGTTATCAGCCCCAGCATTTT. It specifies CASSIRGYQPQHF.

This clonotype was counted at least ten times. CDR3 bases: TGCAGCGTGGGACGGACGAACACTGAAGCTTTCTTT. Translation: CSVGRTNTEAFF. The chain employs TRBV29-1 and TRBJ1-1; D is possibly TRBD1 (5 bases). This CDR3 spans 12 amino acids. Germline V lookup: CDR1 SQVTM, CDR2 ANQGSEA. V gave up 6 bases and J gave up 1 base, with 9 bases separating them. Full variable domain (outside the CDR3, taken from reference TRBV29-1 and TRBJ1-1): SAVISQKPSRDICQRGTSLTIQCQVDSQVTMMFWYRQQPGQSLTLIATANQGSEATYESGFVIDKFPISRPNLTFSTLTVSNMSPEDSSIYLCSVGRTNTEAFFGQGTRLTVV.

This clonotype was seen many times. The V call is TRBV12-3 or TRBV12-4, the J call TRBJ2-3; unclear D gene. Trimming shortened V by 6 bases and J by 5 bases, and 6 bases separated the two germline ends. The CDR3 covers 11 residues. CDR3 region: CASSSLDTQYF. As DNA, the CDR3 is TGTGCCAGCAGCTCTTTAGATACGCAGTATTTT.

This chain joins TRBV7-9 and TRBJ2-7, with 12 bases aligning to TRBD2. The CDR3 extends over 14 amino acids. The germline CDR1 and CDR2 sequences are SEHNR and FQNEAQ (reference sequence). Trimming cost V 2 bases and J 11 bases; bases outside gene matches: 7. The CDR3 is CASSLFASGGAEYF. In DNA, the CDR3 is TGTGCCAGCAGCTTATTTGCTAGCGGGGGGGCCGAGTACTTC.

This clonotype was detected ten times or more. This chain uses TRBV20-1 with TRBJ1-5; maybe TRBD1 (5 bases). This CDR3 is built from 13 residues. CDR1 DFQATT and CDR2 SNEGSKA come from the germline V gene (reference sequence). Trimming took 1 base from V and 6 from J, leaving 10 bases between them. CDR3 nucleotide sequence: TGCAGTGCTAGAGTAGGGGTAAGTCAGCCCCAGCATTTT. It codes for CSARVGVSQPQHF.

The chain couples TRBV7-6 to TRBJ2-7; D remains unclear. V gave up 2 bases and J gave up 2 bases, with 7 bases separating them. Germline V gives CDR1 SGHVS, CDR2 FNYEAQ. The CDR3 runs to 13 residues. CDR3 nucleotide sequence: TGTGCCAGCAGCTTAAGGTCCACCTACGAGCAGTACTTC. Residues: CASSLRSTYEQYF.

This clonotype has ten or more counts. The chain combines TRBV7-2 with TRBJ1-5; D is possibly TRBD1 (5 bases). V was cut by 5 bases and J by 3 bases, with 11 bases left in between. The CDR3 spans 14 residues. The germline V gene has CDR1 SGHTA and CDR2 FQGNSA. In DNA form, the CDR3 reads TGTGCCAGCAGCCCTCAGGGATACAATCAGCCCCAGCATTTT. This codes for CASSPQGYNQPQHF. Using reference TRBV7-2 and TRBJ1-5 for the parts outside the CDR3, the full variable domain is GAGVSQSPSNKVTEKGKDVELRCDPISGHTALYWYRQSLGQGLEFLIYFQGNSAPDKSGLPSDRFSAERTGGSVSTLTIQRTQQEDSAVYLCASSPQGYNQPQHFGDGTRLSIL.